These 3 T cell receptor beta chains came from one sample sequenced in a study of blood T cell repertoires in COVID-19. Here immunoSEQ multiplex PCR was the method, and the copy in TCRdb shows in-frame clones only, minus some. Of some 220,000 clones listed, 60% to 85% are singletons. The sequenced material came from peripheral blood. The receptors come from a woman aged 70-85 years with acute or convalescent COVID-19.

This chain connects TRBV9 to TRBJ1-1; 8 bases map to TRBD1. V shed 1 base and J 3 bases; nucleotides not matched to a gene: 2. From germline, CDR1 is SGDLS and CDR2 YYNGEE. This CDR3 comprises 14 residues. The CDR3 DNA reads TGTGCCAGCAGCGTACAGGGGGCCGACACTGAAGCTTTCTTT. Protein sequence: CASSVQGADTEAFF. Together with reference TRBV9 and TRBJ1-1, the CDR3 gives the full variable domain: DSGVTQTPKHLITATGQRVTLRCSPRSGDLSVYWYQQSLDQGLQFLIQYYNGEERAKGNILERFSAQQFPDLHSELNLSSLELGDSALYFCASSVQGADTEAFFGQGTRLTVV.

The chain is built from TRBV30 and TRBJ2-1; maybe TRBD2 (5 bases). CDR1 GTSNPN and CDR2 SVGIG come from the germline V gene (reference sequence). With 0 bases removed from V and 0 bases from J, the gap between germline ends came to 6 bases. The CDR3 is made up of 14 amino acids. The CDR3 DNA sequence: TGTGCCTGGAGTGTACTAGTCTCCTACAATGAGCAGTTCTTC. Protein product: CAWSVLVSYNEQFF.

This chain uses TRBV23-1 with TRBJ2-3; TRBD1 matches 8 bases. TRBV23-1 is given ORF status, its function remaining uncertain. There are 16 residues in the CDR3. Trimming took 1 base from V and 3 from J; bases not matched to a gene: 6. The CDR3 DNA is TGCGCCAGCAGTCAATTCGCGGACAGGGCTACAGATACGCAGTATTTT. Translated, it gives CASSQFADRATDTQYF.